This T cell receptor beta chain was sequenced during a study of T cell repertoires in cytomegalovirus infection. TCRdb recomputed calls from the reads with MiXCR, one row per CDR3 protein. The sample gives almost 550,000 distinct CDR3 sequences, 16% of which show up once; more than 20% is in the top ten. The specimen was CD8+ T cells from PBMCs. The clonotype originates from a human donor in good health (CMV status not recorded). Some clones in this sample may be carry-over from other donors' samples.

CDR3 loop: CASSFAAEQYF. The DNA for the CDR3 is TGCGCCAGCAGCTTTGCGGCCGAGCAGTACTTC. The chain carries TRBV5-1 and TRBJ2-7; D gene unclear. The CDR3 length is 11 residues. From germline, CDR1 is SGHRS and CDR2 YFSETQ. V was cut by 2 bases and J by 6 bases, with 6 bases left in between.